The present entry profiles one TCR beta chain with its context. The antigen is undetermined. Germline CDR1 reads SNHLY; CDR2 reads FYNNEI. V was pared by 5 bases and J by 6 bases, with 16 bases between. The CDR3 has 15 amino acids. Repertoires were generated with immunoSEQ multiplex PCR, while TCRdb's copy carries only in-frame clones and drops some. Of about 1,500,000 clones listed, roughly 97% were seen once; the top ten hold over 1%. This sample was included in a study of shared clonotypes between healthy human individuals. Across the study: Donor ages ranged 18 to 49 years: a couple of women, a few men.

Study conclusions and caveats: The low donor count limited represented genetic and exposure-history diversity.

Within Nashville, Tennessee resided all donors, each a Caucasian adult. The source is a man aged 30 to 39 in good health. The J gene is TRBJ2-2, the V gene TRBV2; D may match TRBD1 or TRBD2 (5 bases each). Sample: naive CD4+ T cells sorted from blood. The subset here: CD45RA+ positively selected. CDR3 sequence (DNA): TGTGCCAGCAGTTCCGGGACCCACGTTCCCGGGGAGCTGTTTTTT. Translation gives CASSSGTHVPGELFF. Full variable domain (outside the CDR3, taken from reference TRBV2 and TRBJ2-2): EPEVTQTPSHQVTQMGQEVILRCVPISNHLYFYWYRQILGQKVEFLVSFYNNEISEKSEIFDDQFSVERPDGSNFTLKIRSTKLEDSAMYFCASSSGTHVPGELFFGEGSRLTVL.